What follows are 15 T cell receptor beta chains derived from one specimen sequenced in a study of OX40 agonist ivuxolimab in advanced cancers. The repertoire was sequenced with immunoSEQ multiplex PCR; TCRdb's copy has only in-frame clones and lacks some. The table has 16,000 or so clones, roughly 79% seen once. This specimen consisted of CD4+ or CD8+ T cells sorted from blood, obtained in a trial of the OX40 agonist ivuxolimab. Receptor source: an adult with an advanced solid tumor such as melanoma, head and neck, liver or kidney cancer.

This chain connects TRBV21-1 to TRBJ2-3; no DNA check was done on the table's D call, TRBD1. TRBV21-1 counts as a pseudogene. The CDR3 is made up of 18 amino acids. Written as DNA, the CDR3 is TGTGCCAGCAGCTTCTCAGGCAGGGGGGCGGTACTGACAGATACGCAGTATTTT. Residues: CASSFSGRGAVLTDTQYF.

The CDR3 spells CASSFGTGGEQYF. CDR3 coding DNA: TGTGCCAGCAGCTTCGGGACAGGGGGAGAGCAGTACTTC. The V and J genes are TRBV7-6 and TRBJ2-7, with 11 nucleotides matching TRBD1. The CDR3 length is 13 residues. The ends lost 3 bases at V and 7 bases at J; junction bases unmatched: 2. CDR1 SGHVS and CDR2 FNYEAQ come from the germline V gene.

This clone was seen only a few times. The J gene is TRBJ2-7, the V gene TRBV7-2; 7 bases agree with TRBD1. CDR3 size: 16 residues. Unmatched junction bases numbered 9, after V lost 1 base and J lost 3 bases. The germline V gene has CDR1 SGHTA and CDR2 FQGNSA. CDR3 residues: CASSLETGESFYEQYF. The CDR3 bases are TGTGCCAGCAGCTTAGAAACAGGGGAATCCTTCTACGAGCAGTACTTC.

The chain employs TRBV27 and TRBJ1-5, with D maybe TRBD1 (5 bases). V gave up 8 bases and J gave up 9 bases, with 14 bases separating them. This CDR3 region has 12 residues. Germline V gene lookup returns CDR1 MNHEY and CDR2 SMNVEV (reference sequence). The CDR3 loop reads CASGTSLGPQHF. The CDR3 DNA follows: TGTGCCAGCGGGACTTCCCTCGGGCCCCAGCATTTT.

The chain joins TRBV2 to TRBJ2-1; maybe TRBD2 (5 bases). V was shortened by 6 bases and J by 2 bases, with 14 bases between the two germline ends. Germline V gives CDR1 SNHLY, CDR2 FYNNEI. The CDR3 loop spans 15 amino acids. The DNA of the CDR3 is TGTGCCAGCAGAACCCGGGAATCCCCCTACAATGAGCAGTTCTTC. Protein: CASRTRESPYNEQFF. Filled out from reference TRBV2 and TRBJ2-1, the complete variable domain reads EPEVTQTPSHQVTQMGQEVILRCVPISNHLYFYWYRQILGQKVEFLVSFYNNEISEKSEIFDDQFSVERPDGSNFTLKIRSTKLEDSAMYFCASRTRESPYNEQFFGPGTRLTVL.

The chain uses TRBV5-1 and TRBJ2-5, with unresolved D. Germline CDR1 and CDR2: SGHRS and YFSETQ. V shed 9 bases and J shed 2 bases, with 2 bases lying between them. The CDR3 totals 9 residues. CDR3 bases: TGCGCCACTCAAGAGACCCAGTACTTC. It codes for CATQETQYF.

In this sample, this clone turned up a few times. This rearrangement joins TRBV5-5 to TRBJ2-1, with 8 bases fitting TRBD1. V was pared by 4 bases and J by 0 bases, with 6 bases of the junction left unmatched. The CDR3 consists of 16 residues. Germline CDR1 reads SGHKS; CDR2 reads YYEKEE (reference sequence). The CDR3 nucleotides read TGTGCCAGCAGCGTACCCACAGGGGGCTCCTACAATGAGCAGTTCTTC. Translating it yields CASSVPTGGSYNEQFF.

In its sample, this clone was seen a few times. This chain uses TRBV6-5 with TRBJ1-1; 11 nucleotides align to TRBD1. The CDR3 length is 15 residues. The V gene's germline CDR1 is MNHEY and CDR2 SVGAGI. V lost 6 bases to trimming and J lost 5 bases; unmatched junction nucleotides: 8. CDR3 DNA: TGTGCCAGCAGCTACGCCGGGACAGGGGGAACTGAAGCTTTCTTT. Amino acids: CASSYAGTGGTEAFF.

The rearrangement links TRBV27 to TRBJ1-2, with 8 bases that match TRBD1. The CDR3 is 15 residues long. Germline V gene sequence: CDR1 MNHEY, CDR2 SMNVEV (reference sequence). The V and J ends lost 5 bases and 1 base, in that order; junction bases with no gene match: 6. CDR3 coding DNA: TGTGCCAGCAGTCACGACAGGGGCGGTAACTATGGCTACACCTTC. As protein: CASSHDRGGNYGYTF.

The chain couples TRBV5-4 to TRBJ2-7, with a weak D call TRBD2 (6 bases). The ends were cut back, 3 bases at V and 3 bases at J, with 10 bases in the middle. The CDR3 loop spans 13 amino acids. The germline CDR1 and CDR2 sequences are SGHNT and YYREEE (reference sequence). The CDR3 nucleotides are TGTGCCAGCAGCTGGGGTAGCGGCTACGAGCAGTACTTC. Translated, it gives CASSWGSGYEQYF.

The CDR3 sequence: CASSPGQQSLAKNIQYF. The CDR3 nucleotides read TGTGCCAGCTCACCAGGACAGCAATCACTAGCCAAAAACATTCAGTACTTC. The gene calls are TRBV18 and TRBJ2-4; possible D gene TRBD1, 6 bases. This CDR3 contains 17 residues. Trimming left V 2 bases short and J 0 bases short, with 14 bases between. CDR1 and CDR2 (germline): KGHSH, LQKENI.

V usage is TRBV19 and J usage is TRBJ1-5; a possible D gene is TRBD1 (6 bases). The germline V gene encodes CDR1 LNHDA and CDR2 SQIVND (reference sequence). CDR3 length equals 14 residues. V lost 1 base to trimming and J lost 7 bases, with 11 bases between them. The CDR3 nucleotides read TGTGCCAGTAGTATAGTAACAGGGAGGCAGCCCCAGCATTTT. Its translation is CASSIVTGRQPQHF.

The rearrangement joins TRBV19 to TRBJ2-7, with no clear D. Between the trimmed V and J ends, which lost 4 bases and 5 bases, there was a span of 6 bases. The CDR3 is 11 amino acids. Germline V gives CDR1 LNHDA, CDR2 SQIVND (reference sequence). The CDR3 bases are TGTGCCAGTAGTAGTGAAAACGAGCAGTACTTC. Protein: CASSSENEQYF.

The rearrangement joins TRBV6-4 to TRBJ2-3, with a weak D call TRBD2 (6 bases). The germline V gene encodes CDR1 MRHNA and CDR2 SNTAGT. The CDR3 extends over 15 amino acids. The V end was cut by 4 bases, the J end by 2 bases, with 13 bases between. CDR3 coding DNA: TGTGCCAGCAGTGTTGCGGGGCCAAACACAGATACGCAGTATTTT. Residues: CASSVAGPNTDTQYF.

The CDR3 coding sequence is TGCGCCAGCAGCCAGGGCCGGCAGGGGGACTGGGAGCTGTTTTTT. Translating it yields CASSQGRQGDWELFF. The rearrangement links TRBV4-1 to TRBJ2-2; tentative D call: TRBD1 (7 bases). Germline V gives CDR1 MGHRA, CDR2 YSYEKL. The CDR3 is made up of 15 amino acids. V dropped 3 bases and J dropped 9 bases, with 17 bases sitting between them.